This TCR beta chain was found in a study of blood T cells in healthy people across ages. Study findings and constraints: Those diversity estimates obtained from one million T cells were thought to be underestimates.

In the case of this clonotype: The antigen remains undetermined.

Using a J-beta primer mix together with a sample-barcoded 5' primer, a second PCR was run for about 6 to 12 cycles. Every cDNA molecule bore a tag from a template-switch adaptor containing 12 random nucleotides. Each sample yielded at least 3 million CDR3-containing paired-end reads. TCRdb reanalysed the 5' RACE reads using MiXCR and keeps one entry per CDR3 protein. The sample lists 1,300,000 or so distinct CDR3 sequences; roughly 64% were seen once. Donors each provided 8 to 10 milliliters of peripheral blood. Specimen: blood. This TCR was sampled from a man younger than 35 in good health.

CDR3 sequence: CSGGGLAESYNEQFF. The DNA for the CDR3 is TGCAGCGGGGGGGGACTAGCGGAATCGTACAATGAGCAGTTCTTC. The rearrangement links TRBV29-1 to TRBJ2-1; TRBD2 matches at 11 bases. Per the germline V gene, CDR1 is SQVTM and CDR2 is ANQGSEA. V shed 7 bases, J shed 4 bases, and the junction held 9 bases outside the gene matches. The CDR3 is made up of 15 amino acids.